This T cell receptor (beta chain) was observed in a study of cytomegalovirus exposure and HLA in healthy donors (dated by TCRdb to 2017 to 2019). Some background on the complete study: An earlier analysis of some 500 of the donors reported roughly 270 Gb of sequence data and more than 90 million unique TCR beta sequences from roughly 180 million T cells. In an earlier analysis of over 550 of the donors, high-throughput TCR beta sequencing was used to judge whether each TCR beta V gene segment behaved as functional or pseudogenic. Among 398 genotyped donors of the cohort, an average of about 240,000 unique TCR beta nucleotide sequences were sequenced per donor, around a sixth of them non-productive. In addition to the first cohort of approximately 650 subjects, a separate validation cohort of under 150 different subjects was used. Roughly 300 gigabases of sequencing data and 91 million or so unique TCR sequences made up an early release that covered under 750 HLA-typed donors. Typing coverage varied by locus: roughly 620-640 donors for A, B, C, DRB1 and DQB1; roughly 560 for DQA1; more than 600 for DPA1; roughly 450 for DPB1. The study combined high-throughput TCR immunosequencing, statistical association of individual TCRs with disease status, and machine learning to predict cytomegalovirus infection status. The genetic ancestry cluster associated with self-reported Caucasian donors included roughly four fifths of the 300 to 400 genotyped donors. HLA typing covered class I and class II loci at four-digit resolution. The study was designed to test whether signatures of past pathogen exposure could be identified by cataloging public T cell receptors. A later genetic analysis took genome-wide SNP genotypes for about three fifths of the 666 donors and used that subset as a discovery cohort. Donor age, sex, ethnicity and CMV serostatus were compiled alongside the repertoire data. The study used immunosequencing to profile the T cell repertoires of hundreds of subjects and linked those repertoires to cytomegalovirus serostatus. Rather than drawing on any new phenotypic data, the later analysis identified candidate immune exposures from TCR beta sequences and the way those sequences occurred across donors. To study patterns of TCR occurrence, a later analysis re-analyzed previously published TCR beta repertoires from 600 to 750 donors and added high-resolution HLA genotyping. Every repertoire in the discovery cohort had been generated on one and the same sequencing platform. Because of strong linkage in the cohort, 4 to 6 DR-DQ haplotypes were treated as single units for association and clustering. Study-level results and caveats: The classifier was reported to diagnose cytomegalovirus status with high specificity and sensitivity in both the original and validation cohorts. In the study, some 180 TCR beta chains were listed as associated with cytomegalovirus. In a later analysis, HLA-associated TCR beta chains showed more clonal expansion and lower generation probabilities than non-associated chains that were equally common. A further reported finding was that TCR beta sequences accurately predicted the HLA-A and HLA-B alleles for most subjects in the first cohort. When HLA alleles, especially DR and DQ, strongly co-occurred, TCR associations were difficult to assign to individual alleles. A cluster of highly shared sequence variants was judged likely to be a technical artifact of the sequencing pipeline. Roughly uniform sequencing depth across donors was assumed in presence/absence analyses, although this assumption may not hold. The only immune exposure information available for the cohort was CMV serostatus. Because HLA typing was unavailable for some donors at each locus, only the typed subset was used in association tests. Linkage disequilibrium might explain the correlated functional status among segregating V segments, but an unknown experimental factor could not be ruled out. According to a later genetic analysis, donors in an Asian-associated ancestry cluster had fewer N-insertions in productive TCRs than the approximately 630-donor mean. Some IMGT-functional V segments, including TRBV6-2 and TRBV6-3, could not be told apart with the 87-base-pair reads, so those segments were excluded. In vitro tests confirmed that three of the cytomegalovirus-associated TCR beta chains recognize cytomegalovirus antigens. In this cohort, only TCR beta chains were sequenced, and detectable features were limited by the absence of alpha or paired-chain data. In a later genetic analysis, a missense DCLRE1C variant was associated with V-gene and J-gene trimming of TCR beta chains, and the association was replicated in an independent cohort. While some public TCRs were present in many individuals, most TCR sequences turned up only very rarely across donors. At a false discovery rate of 0.05, a later analysis linked around 17,000 TCR beta sequences to specific HLA alleles. It was suggested by the authors that the approach could potentially be generalized to other disease states and immunological phenotypes. In an earlier analysis of approximately 600 of the donors, most TCR beta V segments were observed in productive rearrangements about 87% or about 30% of the time, broadly matching IMGT annotations. According to a later analysis, parvovirus B19, influenza, CMV and Epstein-Barr virus appeared linked to several top co-occurrence clusters. The earlier analysis of approximately 560 of the donors excluded approximately 15 rarely observed V segments, including chromosome 9 orphons, because counts were too low. According to a later analysis, most CMV-associated TCR beta chains appeared to be HLA-restricted, and the HLA associations seemed to be driven largely by CMV exposure. In a later analysis, TCR association rates were found to vary across HLA loci, with the most associated TCRs seen for DRB1 alleles and the fewest for HLA-C alleles.

In total, around 600 healthy bone marrow donors made up the cohort. At the time of sampling, all cohort members were nominally healthy, though unrecorded immune exposures were likely present. The donor tested CMV seropositive, placing the donor among the 289 seropositive members of the cohort. Every donor gave a peripheral blood sample, and the peripheral blood mononuclear cells from that sample were used for TCR beta sequencing. The Qiagen DNeasy Blood Extraction Kit was used to extract genomic DNA from the blood cell samples. A note on this clone: What this receptor recognizes is not known. No clone much larger than this one lies a single base away; base qualities are absent.

The library was obtained by the immunoSEQ multiplex PCR assay. For the multiplex PCR, a mixture combining 60 forward primers for TCR Vbeta segments and 13 reverse primers for TCR Jbeta segments was used. Amplification of the CDR3 region of rearranged TCR beta genes was performed with a multiplex PCR assay on genomic DNA. The Illumina HiSeq System was used to sequence the amplified TCR beta libraries as 87-base-pair reads. As for how the authors treated the data: A later analysis counted approximately 74 million unique TCR beta chains across the 666 repertoires, and approximately 11 million of these chains were shared by at least two donors. Raw reads were error-corrected and collapsed into unique sequences with a nearest-neighbor algorithm that merged closely related sequences to remove PCR and sequencing errors. V, D and J gene segments were assigned by aligning CDR3 sequences to IMGT reference sequences. For a sequence to be retained, a match of at least six nucleotides was required to both a V gene segment and a J gene segment. A rearrangement was called productive if the CDR3 had no stop codons and remained in frame with V and J, and every other rearrangement was called non-productive. CDR3 was defined by IMGT convention, running from the second conserved V-encoded cysteine to the conserved J-encoded phenylalanine. Sequences without an unambiguous match to a single V gene segment were excluded from the earlier analysis of about 600 of the donors. In an earlier analysis of approximately 610 of the donors, V segments were called functional above 56.7% productive rearrangements and were called segregating when the between-donor standard deviation exceeded 5%. A statistical classification framework was built to diagnose cytomegalovirus status from the catalog of TCR beta chain sequences. In a later analysis, TCR nucleotide sequences were compared against IMGT/GENE-DB human TR gene sequences so that V and J genes could be assigned. In a later analysis, CDR3 sequences and most-parsimonious VDJ recombination scenarios were assigned using the TCRdist pipeline. In a later analysis, each TCR beta chain was defined by its CDR3 amino acid sequence together with its V-gene family, and reads lacking a unique V-gene family were excluded. A later analysis removed 592 highly shared, low-generation-probability nucleotide sequences to deal with suspected cross-contamination and a sequencing artifact. A later analysis calculated a clonal expansion index for each public chain from normalized within-repertoire ranks of inferred template counts. In a later analysis, generation probabilities were computed with a VDJ recombination model fitted to out-of-frame rearrangements, and the resulting probabilities were checked against IGoR. In a later analysis, hypergeometric tests were used to score TCR-TCR, TCR-HLA and TCR-CMV co-occurrence, with a repertoire-size bias correction applied to TCR pairs. To estimate false discovery rates, a later analysis permuted the HLA or CMV assignments 20 times. A later analysis grouped co-occurring TCRs with DBSCAN, adding TCRdist sequence similarity when clustering within HLA-allele-positive subsets. Repertoires with fewer than 30,000 or more than 120,000 public chains, plus five repertoires with anomalous nucleotide sharing, were excluded from co-occurrence clustering. This immuneACCESS table, as held by TCRdb, lists in-frame sequences with V and J called but not all clones. Of the missing ones, under half trace to an unresolved V gene in checked studies; the others have no known cause. That table furnishes V, J and clone size, whereas the DNA furnished D and trimming. This sample lists 200,000 or so clones; 75% to 85% were detected once. The ten top clones hold nearly 0.4% of the sample.

From the germline V gene, CDR1 is SGHNT and CDR2 is YENEEA. The CDR3 runs 13 amino acids, cysteine and phenylalanine included. The entry retains the CDR3 DNA only, 39 bases that are in frame from base 1. From V the trimming removes 3 bases and from J it removes 6 bases, while the gene matches leave 0 bases of the junction unaccounted for. This chain is built from TRBV11-3 and TRBJ2-4, with 9 middle bases fitting TRBD1. Specimen: PBMCs. This TCR derives from a male donor in good health and CMV-seropositive. The DNA reads TGTGCCAGCAGCTTGGGACAGGGAAACATTCAGTACTTC. It is translated as CASSLGQGNIQYF. The full variable domain, completed from the reference TRBV11-3 and TRBJ2-4 proteins outside the CDR3, reads EAGVVQSPRYKIIEKKQPVAFWCNPISGHNTLYWYLQNLGQGPELLIRYENEEAVDDSQLPKDRFSAERLKGVDSTLKIQPAELGDSAVYLCASSLGQGNIQYFGAGTRLSVL.